This TCR beta chain came from a study of blood T cell repertoires in COVID-19. Study background: Collection of acute and convalescent COVID-19 samples took place in the United States, Italy and Spain. Sources were T cells, B-cell-depleted T cells, or PBMCs; the material itself was cDNA or gDNA.

The CDR3 spans 13 residues. Germline CDR1 is MNHEY and CDR2 is SMNVEV (reference sequence). V was clipped by 6 bases and J by 8 bases, with 14 bases between them. Original analysis: Reference gene primers were amplified, and this amplification served to estimate nucleated cell counts. Some clones are missing from TCRdb's copy, which holds only in-frame ones; the method was immunoSEQ multiplex PCR. For V, J and clone size, that table is used; D and trimming come from the DNA. The data show approximately 69,000 clones, with roughly 80% seen just once and 20% held by the top ten. This clone showed up just a few times.

The source material was peripheral blood. The chain couples TRBV27 to TRBJ1-3, with D perhaps matching TRBD1 (5 bases). This TCR was recovered from a woman in her seventies with acute or convalescent COVID-19. CDR3 nucleotides: TGTGCCAGCAGGGGGCGGGGGTCGCACACCATATATTTT. It is translated as CASRGRGSHTIYF.